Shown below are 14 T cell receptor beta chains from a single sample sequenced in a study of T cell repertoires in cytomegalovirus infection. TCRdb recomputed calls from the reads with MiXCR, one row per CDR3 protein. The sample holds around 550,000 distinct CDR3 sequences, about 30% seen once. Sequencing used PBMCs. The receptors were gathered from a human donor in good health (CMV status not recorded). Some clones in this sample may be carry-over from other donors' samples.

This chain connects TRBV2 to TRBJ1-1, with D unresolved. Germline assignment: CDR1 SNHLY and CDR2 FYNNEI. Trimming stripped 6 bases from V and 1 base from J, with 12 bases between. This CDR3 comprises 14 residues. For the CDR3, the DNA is TGTGCCAGCAGAAGCGAACCGGAGAACACTGAAGCTTTCTTT. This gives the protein CASRSEPENTEAFF.

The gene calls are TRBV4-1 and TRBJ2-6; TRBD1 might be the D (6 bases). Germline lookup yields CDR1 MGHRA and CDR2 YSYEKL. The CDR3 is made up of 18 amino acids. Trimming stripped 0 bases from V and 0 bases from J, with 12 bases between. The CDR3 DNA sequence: TGCGCCAGCAGCCAAGATGCAGGGGCCACCTCTGGGGCCAACGTCCTGACTTTC. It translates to CASSQDAGATSGANVLTF.

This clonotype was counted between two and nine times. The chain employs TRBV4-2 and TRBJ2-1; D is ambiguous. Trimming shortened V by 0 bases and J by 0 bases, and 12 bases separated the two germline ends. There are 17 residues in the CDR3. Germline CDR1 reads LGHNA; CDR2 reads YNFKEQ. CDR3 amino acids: CASSQETAKSSYNEQFF. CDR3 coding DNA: TGTGCCAGCAGCCAAGAAACAGCGAAAAGCTCCTACAATGAGCAGTTCTTC.

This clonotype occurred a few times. The CDR3 spells CASSLFGDSQETQYF. The CDR3 nucleotides read TGTGCCAGCAGCTTATTTGGGGACAGCCAAGAGACCCAGTACTTC. The rearrangement uses TRBV7-9 and TRBJ2-5, with 7 positions matching TRBD1. J was trimmed by 1 base and V by 2 bases; bases with no gene match: 4. In germline, CDR1 is SEHNR, CDR2 FQNEAQ (reference sequence). The CDR3 is made up of 15 amino acids.

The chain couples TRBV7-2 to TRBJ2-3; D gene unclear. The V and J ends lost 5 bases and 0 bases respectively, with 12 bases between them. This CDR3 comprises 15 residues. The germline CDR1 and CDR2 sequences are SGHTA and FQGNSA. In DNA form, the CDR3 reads TGTGCCAGCAGCCCCCCGGAGTCTAGCACAGATACGCAGTATTTT. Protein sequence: CASSPPESSTDTQYF. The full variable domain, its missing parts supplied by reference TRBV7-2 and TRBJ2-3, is GAGVSQSPSNKVTEKGKDVELRCDPISGHTALYWYRQSLGQGLEFLIYFQGNSAPDKSGLPSDRFSAERTGGSVSTLTIQRTQQEDSAVYLCASSPPESSTDTQYFGPGTRLTVL.

Written as DNA, the CDR3 is TGTGCCAGCAGTTACGGTCTACCGGGGAGTAGCTCCTACAATGAGCAGTTCTTC. Its translation is CASSYGLPGSSSYNEQFF. The V call is TRBV6-5, the J call TRBJ2-1; a possible D gene is TRBD2 (5 bases). The CDR3 is 18 amino acids. Germline V CDR1 and CDR2: MNHEY, SVGAGI. Trimming cost V 2 bases and J 0 bases, with 17 bases left between them.

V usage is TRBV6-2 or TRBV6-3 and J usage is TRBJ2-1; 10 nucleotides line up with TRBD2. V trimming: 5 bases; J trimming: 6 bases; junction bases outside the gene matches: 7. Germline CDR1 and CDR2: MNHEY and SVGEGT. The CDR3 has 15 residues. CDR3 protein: CASSPGLANANEQFF. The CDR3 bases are TGTGCCAGCAGTCCGGGACTAGCGAACGCCAATGAGCAGTTCTTC.

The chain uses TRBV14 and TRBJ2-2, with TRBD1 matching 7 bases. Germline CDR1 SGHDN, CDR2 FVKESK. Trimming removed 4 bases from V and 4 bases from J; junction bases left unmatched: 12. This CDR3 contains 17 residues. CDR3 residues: CASSPFVQGVGTGELFF. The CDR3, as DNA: TGTGCCAGCAGCCCCTTCGTTCAGGGGGTGGGCACCGGGGAGCTGTTTTTT.

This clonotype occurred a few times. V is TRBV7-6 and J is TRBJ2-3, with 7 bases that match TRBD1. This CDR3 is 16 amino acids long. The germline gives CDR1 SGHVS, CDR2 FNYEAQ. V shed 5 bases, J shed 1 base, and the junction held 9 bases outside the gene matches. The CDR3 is CASSPLTGPRTDTQYF. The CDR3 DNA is TGTGCCAGCAGCCCACTGACAGGGCCCCGCACAGATACGCAGTATTTT.

The CDR3 DNA sequence: TGTGCCAGCAGTGAAAGGACTAGCGGGAGTGCAGATACGCAGTATTTT. Its translation is CASSERTSGSADTQYF. This chain links TRBV2 with TRBJ2-3; 13 bases match TRBD2. Germline values: CDR1 SNHLY, CDR2 FYNNEI. The CDR3 contains 16 residues. After removal of 2 bases from V and 4 bases from J, the junction contained 3 bases not matched to a gene.

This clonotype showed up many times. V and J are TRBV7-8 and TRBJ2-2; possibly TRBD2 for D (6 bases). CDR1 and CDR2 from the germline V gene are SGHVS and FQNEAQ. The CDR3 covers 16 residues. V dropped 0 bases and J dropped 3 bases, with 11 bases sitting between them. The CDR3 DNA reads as TGTGCCAGCAGCTTAGCACCCCGGGGGTACACCGGGGAGCTGTTTTTT. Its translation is CASSLAPRGYTGELFF.

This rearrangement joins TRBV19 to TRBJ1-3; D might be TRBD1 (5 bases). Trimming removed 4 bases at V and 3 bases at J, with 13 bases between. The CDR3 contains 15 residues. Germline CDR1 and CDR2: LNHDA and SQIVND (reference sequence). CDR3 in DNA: TGTGCCAGTAGTACCGGGACGCGGCTTGGAAACACCATATATTTT. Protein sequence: CASSTGTRLGNTIYF.

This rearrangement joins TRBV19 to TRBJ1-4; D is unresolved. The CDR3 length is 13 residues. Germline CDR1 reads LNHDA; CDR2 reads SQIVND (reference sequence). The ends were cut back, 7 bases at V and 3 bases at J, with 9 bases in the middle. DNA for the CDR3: TGTGCCAGTACGGACGGATCTAATGAAAAACTGTTTTTT. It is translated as CASTDGSNEKLFF.

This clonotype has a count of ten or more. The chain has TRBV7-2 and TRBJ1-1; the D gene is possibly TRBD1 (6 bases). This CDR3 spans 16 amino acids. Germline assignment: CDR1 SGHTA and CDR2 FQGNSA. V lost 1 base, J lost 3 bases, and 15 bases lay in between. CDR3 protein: CASSLVSRGADTEAFF. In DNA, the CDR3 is TGTGCCAGCAGCTTAGTTAGCCGGGGGGCCGACACTGAAGCTTTCTTT.